This T cell receptor beta chain emerged from a study of molecular identifiers for immune sequencing clone quantification. Study at large: Within a replicate experiment, RNA obtained from either around 20,000 or 100,000 naive CD8 cells was divided into five aliquots, and four of those aliquots were then sequenced.

This clonotype has a count of ten or more. Its specificity is unknown. V lost 3 bases and J lost 3, with 8 bases in between. This CDR3 is 14 amino acids long. Germline V gene data show CDR1 as PRHDT and CDR2 as FYEKMQ (reference sequence). Each CDR3 protein is one row after TCRdb ran MiXCR on the PCR reads. This sample has some 66,000 distinct CDR3 sequences, with over 15% found just once. Study observations and caveats: Whereas naive cells kept under 1% of molecules in clones above 20 RNA copies, such clones held over 98% in effectors.

Sequencing input: naive CD8+ T cells from blood, with Jurkat cell RNA spiked in. Specified subset: FACS-sorted CD8+CD4-CCR7+CD45RA+ naive T cells. The clonotype originates from a human donor in good health. Some libraries in this study had Jurkat cell RNA spiked in. V usage is TRBV13 and J usage is TRBJ2-2, with D possibly being TRBD2 (6 bases). Here the CDR3 DNA reads TGTGCCAGCAGCTTGGAGGGGCACACCGGGGAGCTGTTTTTT. Its translation: CASSLEGHTGELFF.